A single sample is the source of the 31 T cell receptor beta chains below, sequenced in a study of blood T cell repertoires in COVID-19. Measured with immunoSEQ multiplex PCR; TCRdb has only the in-frame clones, and not every one. The data hold a few hundred thousand clones, with 86% observed a single time. The sequencing input was PBMCs or T cells enriched from blood (not recorded which). The receptors stem from a woman aged 40 to 50 with acute COVID-19.

Here the CDR3 DNA reads TGTGCCAGTAGTATCCACTTCGGACAGGGGAATTCACCCCTCCACTTT. Protein: CASSIHFGQGNSPLHF. The chain has TRBV19 and TRBJ1-6; 9 bases are shared with TRBD1. Germline V gene sequence: CDR1 LNHDA, CDR2 SQIVND (reference sequence). The CDR3 extends over 16 amino acids. V was pared by 3 bases and J by 7 bases, with 7 bases of the junction left unmatched.

This chain links TRBV4-3 with TRBJ1-1; D might be TRBD1 (5 bases). CDR1 is LGHNA and CDR2 is YSLEER in the germline V gene. CDR3 length equals 14 residues. V shed 2 bases and J shed 5 bases, with 12 bases lying between them. CDR3 nucleotide sequence: TGCGCCAGCAGCCAATCGCGGGGGGTTACTGAAGCTTTCTTT. Its translation is CASSQSRGVTEAFF.

This clone was counted a few times. The rearrangement links TRBV3-1 (or the pseudogene TRBV3-2) to TRBJ1-1; no reliable D call. Trimming stripped 1 base from V and 5 bases from J, with 14 bases between. Looked up from germline, CDR1 is LGHDT and CDR2 is YNNKEL (reference sequence). This CDR3 is built from 15 residues. The chain's CDR3 is CASSQGYGRRTEAFF. The CDR3 DNA follows: TGTGCCAGCAGCCAAGGTTATGGGAGGAGGACTGAAGCTTTCTTT.

The chain recombines TRBV11-2 with TRBJ2-5; 9 positions match TRBD1. Trimming removed 3 bases from V and 5 bases from J; junction bases left unmatched: 4. The CDR3 has 14 residues. Germline loops: CDR1 SGHAT, CDR2 FQNNGV. The CDR3 region has the DNA TGTGCCAGCAGCTTGGGGACAGGGTGGGAGACCCAGTACTTC. This gives the protein CASSLGTGWETQYF.

V gene TRBV2 combines with J gene TRBJ1-6; D not certain. The CDR3 loop spans 15 amino acids. V lost 7 bases and J lost 6, with 16 bases in between. Germline assignment: CDR1 SNHLY and CDR2 FYNNEI. The CDR3 coding sequence is TGTGCCAGCACGAAGGAGACGGAAGTTAATTCACCCCTCCACTTT. This sequence encodes CASTKETEVNSPLHF.

The chain is built from TRBV27 and TRBJ2-7; tentatively, D is TRBD1 (5 bases). V was clipped by 8 bases and J by 6 bases, with 23 bases between them. This CDR3 spans 15 amino acids. Per the germline V gene, CDR1 is MNHEY and CDR2 is SMNVEV (reference sequence). This CDR3 is CASVMSREAISEQYF. Written as DNA, the CDR3 is TGTGCCAGCGTTATGTCCAGGGAAGCGATTAGCGAGCAGTACTTC.

V and J are TRBV18 and TRBJ2-7, with D perhaps matching TRBD2 (6 bases). CDR3 size: 16 residues. V was pared by 3 bases and J by 3 bases, with 18 bases between. CDR1 KGHSH and CDR2 LQKENI come from the germline V gene. CDR3 in DNA: TGTGCCAGCTCACCGAGAACTAGCCTCACTTACTACGAGCAGTACTTC. As protein: CASSPRTSLTYYEQYF. Full variable domain (remainder filled in from reference TRBV18 and TRBJ2-7): NAGVMQNPRHLVRRRGQEARLRCSPMKGHSHVYWYRQLPEEGLKFMVYLQKENIIDESGMPKERFSAEFPKEGPSILRIQQVVRGDSAAYFCASSPRTSLTYYEQYFGPGTRLTVT.

This chain joins TRBV5-1 and TRBJ1-5, with 9 bases identical to TRBD1. Trimming took 0 bases from V and 0 from J; bases not matched to a gene: 4. Per germline, CDR1 SGHRS and CDR2 YFSETQ. The CDR3 length is 17 residues. The CDR3 region is CASSLGDREYSNQPQHF. The DNA of the CDR3 is TGCGCCAGCAGCTTGGGGGACAGGGAATATAGCAATCAGCCCCAGCATTTT.

V and J are TRBV6-6 and TRBJ2-6, with D unclear. CDR3 length: 21 residues. CDR1 is MNHNY and CDR2 is SVGAGI in the germline V gene (reference sequence). V gave up 6 bases and J gave up 3 bases, with 30 bases separating them. This CDR3 is CASSQKYLKAQVLDGANVLTF. CDR3 sequence (DNA): TGTGCCAGCAGCCAAAAATACCTTAAGGCTCAGGTGCTGGATGGGGCCAACGTCCTGACTTTC.

J is TRBJ2-1 and V is TRBV5-8; 13 positions match TRBD2. Germline trimming cut 0 bases from V and 4 bases from J; bases unmatched to any gene: 1. Germline assignment: CDR1 SGHTS and CDR2 YDEGEE. This CDR3 has 16 residues. Here the CDR3 reads CASSLGTSGRYNEQFF. The CDR3 DNA is TGTGCCAGCAGCTTGGGGACTAGCGGGAGATACAATGAGCAGTTCTTC.

The chain joins TRBV7-6 to TRBJ1-1; tentative D call: TRBD1 (6 bases). Deletions cut 5 bases from V and 4 bases from J, with 11 bases between. This CDR3 spans 13 amino acids. The germline gives CDR1 SGHVS, CDR2 FNYEAQ. CDR3 loop: CASSEGVGTEAFF. CDR3 in DNA: TGTGCCAGCAGCGAGGGGGTGGGCACTGAAGCTTTCTTT.

V gene TRBV14 combines with J gene TRBJ2-1, with 13 bases aligning to TRBD2. Germline-derived CDR1 and CDR2 are SGHDN and FVKESK. The CDR3 spans 19 residues. Unmatched junction bases numbered 12, after V lost 0 bases and J lost 7 bases. CDR3 coding DNA: TGTGCCAGCAGCCAAGATATAGGCCCACTAGCGGGGGGGTTAAATGAGCAGTTCTTC. It encodes CASSQDIGPLAGGLNEQFF.

The CDR3 DNA reads as TGTGCCACCAGCAGAGATCGGGGACAAGAGACCCAGTACTTC. This gives the protein CATSRDRGQETQYF. The chain uses TRBV15 and TRBJ2-5, with D possibly being TRBD2 (5 bases). Per the germline V gene, CDR1 is LNHNV and CDR2 is YYDKDF (reference sequence). The V and J ends lost 0 bases and 2 bases respectively, with 7 bases between them. The CDR3 totals 14 residues.

V and J are TRBV5-1 and TRBJ1-2; 9 nucleotides line up with TRBD1. Trimming cost V 3 bases and J 8 bases; bases outside gene matches: 8. There are 14 residues in the CDR3. Germline CDR1 SGHRS, CDR2 YFSETQ. CDR3 region: CASSWRDRVDGYTF. The CDR3 nucleotides read TGCGCCAGCAGCTGGAGGGACAGGGTCGACGGCTACACCTTC.

This sequence joins TRBV3-1 (or the pseudogene TRBV3-2) and TRBJ2-1; D remains ambiguous. CDR3 length: 13 amino acids. CDR1 and CDR2 (germline): LGHDT, YNNKEL (reference sequence). V lost 1 base and J lost 7, with 8 bases in between. CDR3 protein: CASSQGGRNEQFF. In DNA form, the CDR3 reads TGTGCCAGCAGCCAAGGCGGAAGAAATGAGCAGTTCTTC.

V usage is TRBV28 and J usage is TRBJ2-3; D is undetermined. Deletions cut 2 bases from V and 6 bases from J, with 6 bases between. The CDR3 spans 12 residues. Germline-derived CDR1 and CDR2 are MDHEN and SYDVKM. As DNA, the CDR3 is TGTGCCAGCAGTTTAGGCTGGGATACGCAGTATTTT. Amino acids: CASSLGWDTQYF.

A single count supports this clone. The genes are TRBV7-3 and TRBJ2-1, with 11 bases that match TRBD2. Germline values: CDR1 SGHTA, CDR2 FQGTGA. Trimming removed 5 bases from V and 11 bases from J; junction bases left unmatched: 14. This CDR3 spans 16 amino acids. This chain's CDR3 is CASSENAPGTSGQQFF. The DNA of the CDR3 is TGTGCCAGCAGCGAGAACGCCCCCGGGACTAGCGGACAGCAGTTCTTC.

The chain employs TRBV11-2 and TRBJ2-1, with 9 bases fitting TRBD1. CDR3 size: 16 residues. The germline V gene encodes CDR1 SGHAT and CDR2 FQNNGV. Unmatched junction bases numbered 7, after V lost 5 bases and J lost 2 bases. Here the CDR3 reads CASSPPGTGTYNEQFF. The CDR3 DNA follows: TGTGCCAGCAGCCCACCCGGGACAGGGACCTACAATGAGCAGTTCTTC.

The genes are TRBV9 and TRBJ2-1, with a possible D match to TRBD2 (5 bases). CDR3 length: 14 amino acids. Germline V gives CDR1 SGDLS, CDR2 YYNGEE. The V end was cut by 2 bases, the J end by 5 bases, with 11 bases between. CDR3 in DNA: TGTGCCAGCAGCGTCTACGGGGATCACAATGAGCAGTTCTTC. This translates into CASSVYGDHNEQFF.

This clone has more than one count but fewer than ten. The gene calls are TRBV6-5 and TRBJ1-3; D is ambiguous. This CDR3 has 15 residues. V gave up 6 bases and J gave up 0 bases, with 12 bases separating them. Germline CDR1 is MNHEY and CDR2 is SVGAGI. The CDR3 region has the DNA TGTGCCAGCAGGCAAAAAATGAGCTCTGGAAACACCATATATTTT. It codes for CASRQKMSSGNTIYF.

V and J are TRBV28 and TRBJ2-1, with TRBD1 matching 7 bases. The CDR3 consists of 14 residues. Germline CDR1 reads MDHEN; CDR2 reads SYDVKM. The trim removed 6 bases at V and 3 bases at J, leaving 5 bases unmatched. The CDR3 is CASRPTGFYNEQFF. The CDR3 region has the DNA TGTGCCAGCAGACCGACAGGGTTCTACAATGAGCAGTTCTTC.

V gene TRBV9 combines with J gene TRBJ1-6; D not certain. CDR1 is SGDLS and CDR2 is YYNGEE in the germline V gene. Between the trimmed V and J ends, which lost 0 bases and 10 bases, there was a span of 11 bases. CDR3 length equals 14 residues. The CDR3 bases are TGTGCCAGCAGCGTAGGAGGGTCTCGCTCACCCCTCCACTTT. The encoded protein is CASSVGGSRSPLHF.

This rearrangement joins TRBV4-3 to TRBJ2-1; possibly TRBD2 for D (5 bases). The CDR3 runs to 13 residues. V lost 4 bases and J 6 bases, leaving 10 bases between the germline ends. Germline CDR1 and CDR2: LGHNA and YSLEER. CDR3 sequence reads: CASSPTGSNEQFF. The CDR3 DNA reads TGCGCCAGCAGCCCAACTGGGAGCAATGAGCAGTTCTTC.

The CDR3 DNA reads TGTGCCAGCAGCTTAAGGGGACAGGGGGCCTCTCCCCTCCACTTT. This codes for CASSLRGQGASPLHF. The V and J genes are TRBV7-9 and TRBJ1-6, with TRBD1 identical over 12 bases. V gave up 2 bases and J gave up 13 bases; unmatched junction bases: 6. CDR1 is SEHNR and CDR2 is FQNEAQ in the germline V gene (reference sequence). The CDR3 length is 15 residues.

This clone showed up just a few times. The genes are TRBV4-1 and TRBJ1-1; 9 nucleotides agree with TRBD1. Trimming cost V 4 bases and J 4 bases; bases outside gene matches: 7. Germline CDR1 is MGHRA and CDR2 is YSYEKL. This CDR3 is 15 amino acids long. This chain's CDR3 is CASSLEQGAGTEAFF. In nucleotides, the CDR3 is TGCGCCAGCAGCCTAGAACAGGGGGCAGGCACTGAAGCTTTCTTT.

The chain uses TRBV6-4 and TRBJ2-2, with D maybe TRBD1 (6 bases). The CDR3 extends over 13 amino acids. The germline V gene encodes CDR1 MRHNA and CDR2 SNTAGT. Trimming shortened V by 4 bases and J by 5 bases, and 8 bases separated the two germline ends. The CDR3 DNA sequence: TGTGCCAGCAGTGCCCAGGGGACCGGGGAGCTGTTTTTT. Translation: CASSAQGTGELFF.

This clone was seen only once. The chain is built from TRBV18 and TRBJ1-1, with D possibly being TRBD1 (6 bases). The CDR3 extends over 16 amino acids. Germline loops: CDR1 KGHSH, CDR2 LQKENI. Trimming pared 6 bases from V and 1 base from J, leaving 18 bases between. In DNA, the CDR3 is TGTGCCAGCTCCATAGAACATACAGGGACGAACACTGAAGCTTTCTTT. Its translation is CASSIEHTGTNTEAFF.

This chain connects TRBV6-2 or TRBV6-3 to TRBJ1-2; D not resolved. Trimming stripped 0 bases from V and 6 bases from J, with 5 bases between. The CDR3 is made up of 12 amino acids. Germline assignment: CDR1 MNHEY and CDR2 SVGEGT. CDR3 sequence: CASSYSRDGYTF. In DNA, the CDR3 is TGTGCCAGCAGTTACTCAAGAGATGGCTACACCTTC.

The chain recombines TRBV6-5 with TRBJ1-3; D might be TRBD1 (5 bases). CDR1 MNHEY and CDR2 SVGAGI come from the germline V gene. Between the trimmed V and J ends, which lost 4 bases and 0 bases, there was a span of 13 bases. The CDR3 is 16 amino acids. The CDR3 protein is CASSSPGGGSGNTIYF. In DNA, the CDR3 is TGTGCCAGCAGTTCCCCGGGGGGGGGCTCTGGAAACACCATATATTTT.

The V gene is TRBV4-3, the J gene TRBJ2-1; TRBD2 matches at 10 bases. Germline V CDR1 and CDR2: LGHNA, YSLEER. The V and J ends lost 4 bases and 1 base, in that order; junction bases with no gene match: 10. CDR3 size: 18 residues. The CDR3 is CASSRGEMGLASYNEQFF. In DNA, the CDR3 is TGCGCCAGCAGCCGCGGCGAAATGGGACTAGCGTCCTACAATGAGCAGTTCTTC.

The chain carries TRBV7-3 and TRBJ2-5, with 7 bases fitting TRBD2. The length of the CDR3 is 15 residues. Germline V CDR1 and CDR2: SGHTA, FQGTGA. Trimming took 1 base from V and 2 from J; bases not matched to a gene: 4. The chain's CDR3 is CASSLKGREQETQYF. Written as DNA, the CDR3 is TGTGCCAGCAGCTTAAAGGGGAGGGAACAAGAGACCCAGTACTTC.